One T cell receptor (beta chain) is described in this entry. Its antigen is currently unknown. This entry comes from a study of blood T cells in healthy people across ages. The study, taken as a whole, reports: Per million T cells, TCR beta diversity dropped about linearly as age rose.

A second PCR of about 7 to 12 cycles used a sample-barcoded 5' primer and a J-beta primer mix. TCRdb re-called the 5' RACE reads with MiXCR, one entry per CDR3 protein. The sample has 550,000 to 800,000 distinct CDR3 sequences; roughly 30% are singletons. This CDR3 region has 14 residues. Germline CDR1 MNHEY, CDR2 SMNVEV (reference sequence). The V segment lost 4 bases and the J segment 6 bases; nucleotides outside the gene matches: 6. Input material: blood. The sequence was collected from a woman aged 80 or over in good health. V usage is TRBV27 and J usage is TRBJ2-7; 10 bases are shared with TRBD1. CDR3 DNA: TGTGCCAGCAGTTCCACCGGGACAGGGGTCGAGCAGTACTTC. Translated: CASSSTGTGVEQYF.